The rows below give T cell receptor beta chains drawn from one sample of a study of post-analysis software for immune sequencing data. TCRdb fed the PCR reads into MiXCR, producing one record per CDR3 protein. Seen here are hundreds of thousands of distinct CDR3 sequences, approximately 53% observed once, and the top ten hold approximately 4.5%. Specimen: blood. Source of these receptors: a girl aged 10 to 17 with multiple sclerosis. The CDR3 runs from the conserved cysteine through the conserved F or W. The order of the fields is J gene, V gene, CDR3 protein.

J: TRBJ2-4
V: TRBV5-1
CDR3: CASSPSGGGQYF

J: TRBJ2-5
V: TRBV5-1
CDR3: CASSLAGGADETQYF

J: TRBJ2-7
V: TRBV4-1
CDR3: CASSPNDRGHEQYF

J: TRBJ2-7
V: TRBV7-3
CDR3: CASSPFGGTYEQYF

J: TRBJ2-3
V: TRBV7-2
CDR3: CASSSGLAGALGEYF

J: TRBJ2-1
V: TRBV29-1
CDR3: CSVEGRYEQFF

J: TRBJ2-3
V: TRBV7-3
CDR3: CASSPTGAGVSDTQYF

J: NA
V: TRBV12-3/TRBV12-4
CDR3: CAIGSSYNEQYF

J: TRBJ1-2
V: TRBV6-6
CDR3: CASIKGGDGVSYGYTF

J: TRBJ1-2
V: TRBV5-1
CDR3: CASSRRSDGYTF

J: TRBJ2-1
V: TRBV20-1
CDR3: CSAPERGEIGNEQFF

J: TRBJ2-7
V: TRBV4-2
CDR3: CASSQDRATSGYEQYF

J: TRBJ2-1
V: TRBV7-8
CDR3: CASSPRGGDNEQFF

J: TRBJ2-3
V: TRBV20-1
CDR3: CSAPRLAGSTDTQYF

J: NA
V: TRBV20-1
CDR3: CSAKKGQGAGEQYF

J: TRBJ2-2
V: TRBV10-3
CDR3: CAISDGTKPPGELFF

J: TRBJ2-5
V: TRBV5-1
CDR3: CASSRRLAGDSEQYF

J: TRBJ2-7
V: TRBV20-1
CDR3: CSASYSGLTGHEQYF

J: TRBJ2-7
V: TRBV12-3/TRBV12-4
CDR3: CASSLAGRPRYF

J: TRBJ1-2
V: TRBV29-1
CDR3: CSVGGGDYGYTF

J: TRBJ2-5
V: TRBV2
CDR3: CASSEARASAGQETQYF

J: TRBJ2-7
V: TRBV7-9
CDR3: CASSSRNQGIHEQYF

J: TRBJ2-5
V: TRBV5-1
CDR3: CASSLEGKQYF

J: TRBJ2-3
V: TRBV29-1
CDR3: CSVVGITTDTQYF

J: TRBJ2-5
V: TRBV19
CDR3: CATMIQGAETQYF

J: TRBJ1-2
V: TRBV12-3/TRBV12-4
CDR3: CASGGAEYGYTF

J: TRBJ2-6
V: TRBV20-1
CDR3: CSARGPSGANVRTF

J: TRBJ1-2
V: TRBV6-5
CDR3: CASSYSGSYGYTF

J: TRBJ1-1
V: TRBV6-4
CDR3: CASKREVNTEAFF

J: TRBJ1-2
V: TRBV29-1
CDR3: CSVDLGPPIYGYTF

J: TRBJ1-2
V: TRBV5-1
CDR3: CASSLDRETQYYGYTF

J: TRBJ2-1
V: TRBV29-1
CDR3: CSANPGQHYNEQFF

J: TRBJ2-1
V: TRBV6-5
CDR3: CASSLLSGRAYNEQFF

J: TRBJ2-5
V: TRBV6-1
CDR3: CASSVLGGQETQYF

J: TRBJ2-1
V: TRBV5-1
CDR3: CASSLDGAGGSQFF

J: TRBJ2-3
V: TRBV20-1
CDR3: CSASGTRGGTQYF

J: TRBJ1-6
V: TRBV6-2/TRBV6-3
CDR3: CASSNGRLNSPLHF

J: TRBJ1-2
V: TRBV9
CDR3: CASSPGGTYGYTF

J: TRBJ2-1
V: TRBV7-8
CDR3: CASSMVGQAPYNEQFF

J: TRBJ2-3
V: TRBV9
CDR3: CASSVSGRLLFGADTQYF

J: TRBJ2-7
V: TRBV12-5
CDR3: CASGVYEQYF

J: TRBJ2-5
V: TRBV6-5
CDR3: CASSPPGLAGETQYF

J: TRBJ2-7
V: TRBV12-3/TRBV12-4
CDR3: CASRPSGGPYEQYF

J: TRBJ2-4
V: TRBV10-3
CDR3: CAIRATQGDIQYF

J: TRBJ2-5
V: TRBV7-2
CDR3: CASSLERFPQETQYF

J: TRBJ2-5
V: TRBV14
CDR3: CASSLPGQGAETQYF

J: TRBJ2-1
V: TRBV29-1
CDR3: CSVEVGGIDEQFF

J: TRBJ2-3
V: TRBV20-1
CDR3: CSARLLAPTDTQYF

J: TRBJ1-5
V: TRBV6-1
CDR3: CASRASGGGNQPQHF

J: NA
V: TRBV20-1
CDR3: CSAPPLAWNETQYF

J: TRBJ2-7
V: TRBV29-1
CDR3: CSAEGVQGRNYEQYF

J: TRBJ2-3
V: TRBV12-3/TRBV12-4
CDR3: CASSPLTGFTDTQYF